This T cell receptor (beta chain) was captured in a study of cytomegalovirus exposure and HLA in healthy donors. General study points: After further analysis at a later stage, under 20,000 TCR beta sequences were associated with HLA alleles at 0.05 false discovery rate.

The CDR3 is 13 residues long. Germline lookup yields CDR1 SGHRS and CDR2 YFSETQ. V shed 1 base and J 3 bases; nucleotides not matched to a gene: 0. 60 Vbeta and 13 Jbeta primers were used in PCR. The repertoire was sequenced with immunoSEQ multiplex PCR; TCRdb's copy has only in-frame clones and lacks some. This table has some 180,000 clones, over 65% appearing once. Regarding donors, all were healthy bone marrow donors. Comments on this clone: Its antigen is unknown.

This clonotype was sampled from a woman aged 55-75 years in good health and CMV-seropositive. The chain uses TRBV5-1 and TRBJ1-2; 7 bases match TRBD1. The sample was PBMCs. The CDR3, as DNA: TGCGCCAGCAGCTTGACAGGGGACTATGGCTACACCTTC. It specifies CASSLTGDYGYTF.